This is a list of T cell receptor beta chains from one sample in a study of T cell responses to AZD1222 COVID-19 vaccine. Method: immunoSEQ multiplex PCR; TCRdb's copy keeps in-frame clones and lacks some. The data show some 130,000 clones, about 90% seen once. Sequencing used peripheral blood, obtained on day 0 of AZD1222 vaccination. These TCRs come from an adult in good health. Each CDR3 is given with its conserved first and last residue. A D gene is named only where the DNA matches it firmly. A row's size may be missing; if present it is once, few, many or a size class.

TRBJ2-2	TRBV9	NA	NA	CASSEPPGYTGELFF	TGTGCCAGCAGCGAGCCCCCCGGGTACACCGGGGAGCTGTTTTTT
TRBJ2-1	TRBV9	NA	NA	CASSVDLWAYEQFF	TGTGCCAGCAGCGTAGATCTCTGGGCGTATGAGCAGTTCTTC
TRBJ1-6	TRBV19	TRBD1	NA	CASSQPQGAYSPLHF	TGTGCCAGTAGTCAACCACAGGGGGCCTATTCACCCCTCCACTTT
TRBJ2-3	TRBV19	TRBD1	NA	CASSRGQGAVGTDTQYF	TGTGCCAGTAGTAGGGGACAGGGGGCAGTCGGCACAGATACGCAGTATTTT
TRBJ2-2	TRBV11-2	NA	NA	CASSFDTGELFF	TGTGCCAGCAGCTTTGACACCGGGGAGCTGTTTTTT
TRBJ2-1	TRBV12-3/TRBV12-4	NA	once	CASAPPRVSEQFF	TGTGCCAGCGCTCCCCCGAGGGTCTCTGAGCAGTTCTTC
TRBJ2-2	TRBV7-6	NA	NA	CASSLSTPSNTGELFF	TGTGCCAGCAGCTTATCGACGCCTTCGAACACCGGGGAGCTGTTTTTT
TRBJ1-4	TRBV4-1	NA	NA	CASSQDTGGRGEKLFF	TGCGCCAGCAGCCAAGATACAGGAGGTCGGGGGGAAAAACTGTTTTTT
TRBJ2-2	TRBV5-4	NA	NA	CASRFTGGDGELFF	TGTGCCAGCAGATTCACGGGCGGAGACGGGGAGCTGTTTTTT
TRBJ2-1	TRBV5-6	NA	NA	CASRGYNEQFF	TGTGCCAGCCGGGGGTACAATGAGCAGTTCTTC
TRBJ2-1	TRBV7-3	TRBD2	NA	CASSLAGIMNNEQFF	TGTGCCAGCAGTCTAGCGGGAATCATGAACAATGAGCAGTTCTTC
TRBJ1-1	TRBV6-5	NA	NA	CASSYSAGNTEAFF	TGTGCCAGCAGTTACTCGGCGGGAAACACTGAAGCTTTCTTT
TRBJ1-1	TRBV7-9	NA	NA	CASSPPEGGPNTEAFF	TGTGCCAGCAGCCCTCCGGAGGGGGGGCCCAACACTGAAGCTTTCTTT
TRBJ1-2	TRBV5-1	TRBD1	NA	CASSQQGGGYTF	TGCGCCAGCAGCCAGCAGGGGGGAGGCTACACCTTC
TRBJ2-5	TRBV9	NA	few	CASSRTRQETQYF	TGTGCCAGCAGCCGGACCCGCCAAGAGACCCAGTACTTC
TRBJ1-2	TRBV9	NA	NA	CASSGGTGYGYTF	TGTGCCAGCAGCGGCGGGACGGGTTATGGCTACACCTTC
TRBJ1-1	TRBV7-9	NA	NA	CASSSEGVGTEAFF	TGTGCCAGCAGCTCAGAGGGAGTAGGGACTGAAGCTTTCTTT
TRBJ1-1	TRBV7-9	TRBD1	NA	CASSRNRGIGNTEAFF	TGTGCCAGCAGCCGTAACAGGGGAATCGGGAACACTGAAGCTTTCTTT
TRBJ2-7	TRBV28	TRBD2	NA	CASHGPGGPSYEQYF	TGTGCCAGTCATGGACCGGGAGGGCCGTCCTACGAGCAGTACTTC
TRBJ1-6	TRBV4-1	NA	NA	CASSQDPTAADNSPLHF	TGCGCCAGCAGCCAAGATCCCACGGCCGCAGATAATTCACCCCTCCACTTT
TRBJ2-5	TRBV5-8	TRBD1	NA	CASSPGTGDGETQYF	TGTGCCAGCAGCCCCGGGACAGGGGACGGAGAGACCCAGTACTTC
TRBJ2-2	TRBV29-1	NA	NA	CSVGGLRIGELFF	TGCAGCGTTGGGGGACTCCGGATCGGGGAGCTGTTTTTT
TRBJ1-1	TRBV7-9	NA	NA	CASSLGGSGTEAFF	TGTGCCAGCAGCTTGGGAGGTAGCGGCACTGAAGCTTTCTTT
TRBJ1-5	TRBV28	NA	NA	CASSLDNSGNQPQHF	TGTGCCAGCAGTTTGGACAATTCGGGCAATCAGCCCCAGCATTTT
TRBJ1-4	TRBV6-2/TRBV6-3	NA	NA	CASSPKVGMVVEKLFF	TGTGCCAGCAGCCCGAAGGTGGGGATGGTCGTTGAAAAACTGTTTTTT
TRBJ2-3	TRBV10-3	TRBD2	NA	CAIKSGVITDTQYF	TGTGCCATCAAGAGCGGGGTTATCACAGATACGCAGTATTTT
TRBJ2-1	TRBV2	TRBD1	NA	CASSGDSYEQFF	TGTGCCAGCAGTGGGGACAGTTATGAGCAGTTCTTC
TRBJ1-5	TRBV6-1	NA	once	CASSESSDIGPHQPQHF	TGTGCCAGCAGTGAATCCTCCGACATAGGCCCGCATCAGCCCCAGCATTTT
TRBJ2-1	TRBV9	TRBD2	NA	CASSLKTSGPNEQFF	TGTGCCAGCAGCCTGAAGACTAGCGGCCCCAATGAGCAGTTCTTC
TRBJ1-1	TRBV6-1	NA	NA	CASSEGTYGEAFF	TGTGCCAGCAGTGAGGGAACGTACGGCGAAGCTTTCTTT
TRBJ1-3	TRBV5-4	TRBD1	NA	CASSRDSSGNTIYF	TGTGCCAGCAGTCGGGACAGCTCTGGAAACACCATATATTTT
TRBJ2-6	TRBV27	TRBD1	NA	CATTMWAGGAGANVLTF	TGTGCCACCACCATGTGGGCAGGGGGCGCTGGGGCCAACGTCCTGACTTTC